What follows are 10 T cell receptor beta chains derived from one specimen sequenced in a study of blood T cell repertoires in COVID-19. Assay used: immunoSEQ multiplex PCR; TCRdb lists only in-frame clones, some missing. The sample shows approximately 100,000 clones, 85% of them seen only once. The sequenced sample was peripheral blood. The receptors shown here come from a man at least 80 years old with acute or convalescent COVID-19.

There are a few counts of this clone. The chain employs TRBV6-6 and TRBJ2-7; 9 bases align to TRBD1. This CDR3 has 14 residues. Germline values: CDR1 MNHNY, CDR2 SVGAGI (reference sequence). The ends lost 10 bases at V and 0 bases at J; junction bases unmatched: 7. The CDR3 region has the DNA TGTGCCACCAAAAAACAGGGGGCCTCCTACGAGCAGTACTTC. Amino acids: CATKKQGASYEQYF.

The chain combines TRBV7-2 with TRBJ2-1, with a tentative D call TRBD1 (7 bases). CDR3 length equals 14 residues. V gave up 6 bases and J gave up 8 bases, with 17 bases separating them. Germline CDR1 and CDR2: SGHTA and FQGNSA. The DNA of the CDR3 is TGTGCCAGCAGATCCCCGGACAGGAGGGATGAGCAGTTCTTC. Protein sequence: CASRSPDRRDEQFF.

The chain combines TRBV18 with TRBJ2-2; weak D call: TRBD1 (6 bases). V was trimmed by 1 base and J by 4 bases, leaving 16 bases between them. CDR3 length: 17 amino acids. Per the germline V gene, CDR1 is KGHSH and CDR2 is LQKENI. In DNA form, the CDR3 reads TGTGCCAGCTCACCACTTCGTCTAGGGGGTAGCACCGGGGAGCTGTTTTTT. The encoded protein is CASSPLRLGGSTGELFF.

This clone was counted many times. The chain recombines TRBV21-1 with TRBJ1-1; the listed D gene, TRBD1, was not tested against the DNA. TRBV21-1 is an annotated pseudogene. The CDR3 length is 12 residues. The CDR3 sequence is CASKQGAPEAFF. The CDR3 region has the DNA TGTGCCAGCAAACAGGGGGCCCCTGAAGCTTTCTTT.

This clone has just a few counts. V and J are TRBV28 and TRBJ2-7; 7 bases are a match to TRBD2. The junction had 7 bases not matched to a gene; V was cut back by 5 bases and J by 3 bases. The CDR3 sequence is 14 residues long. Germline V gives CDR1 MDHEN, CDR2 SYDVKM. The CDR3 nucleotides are TGTGCCAGCAGTGGGGCGGGAGCGGTCTACGAGCAGTACTTC. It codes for CASSGAGAVYEQYF.

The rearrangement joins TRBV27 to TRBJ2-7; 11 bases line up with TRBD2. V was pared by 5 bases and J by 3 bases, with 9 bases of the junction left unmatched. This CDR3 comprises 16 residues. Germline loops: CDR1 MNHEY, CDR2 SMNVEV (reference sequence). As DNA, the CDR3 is TGTGCCAGCAGTCCCGGGACTAGCGGAAGTATCTACGAGCAGTACTTC. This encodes CASSPGTSGSIYEQYF.

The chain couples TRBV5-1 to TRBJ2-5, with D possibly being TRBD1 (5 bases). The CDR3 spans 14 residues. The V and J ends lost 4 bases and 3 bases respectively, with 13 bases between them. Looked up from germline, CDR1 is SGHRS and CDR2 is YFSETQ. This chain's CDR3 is CASSVTGVEETQYF. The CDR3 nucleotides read TGCGCCAGCAGCGTCACAGGAGTTGAAGAGACCCAGTACTTC.

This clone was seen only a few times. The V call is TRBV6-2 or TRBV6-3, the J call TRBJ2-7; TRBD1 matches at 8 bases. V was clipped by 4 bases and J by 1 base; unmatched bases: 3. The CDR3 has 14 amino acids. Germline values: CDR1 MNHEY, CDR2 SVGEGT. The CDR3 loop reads CASSSGQVSYEQYF. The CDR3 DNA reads TGTGCCAGCAGTTCGGGACAGGTGTCCTACGAGCAGTACTTC.

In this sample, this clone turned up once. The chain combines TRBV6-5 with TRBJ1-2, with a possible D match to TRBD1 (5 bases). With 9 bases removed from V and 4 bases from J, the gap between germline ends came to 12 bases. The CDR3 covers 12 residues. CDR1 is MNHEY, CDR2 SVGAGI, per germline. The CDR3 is CASRRELYGYTF. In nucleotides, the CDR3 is TGTGCCAGTCGCAGGGAACTCTATGGCTACACCTTC.

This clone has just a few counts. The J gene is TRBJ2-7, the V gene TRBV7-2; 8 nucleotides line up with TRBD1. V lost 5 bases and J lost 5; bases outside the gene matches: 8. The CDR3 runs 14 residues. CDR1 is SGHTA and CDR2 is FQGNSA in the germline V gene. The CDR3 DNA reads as TGTGCCAGCAGCCCCGACAGGGGAGGCAACGAGCAGTACTTC. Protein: CASSPDRGGNEQYF. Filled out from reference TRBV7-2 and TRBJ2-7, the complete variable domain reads GAGVSQSPSNKVTEKGKDVELRCDPISGHTALYWYRQSLGQGLEFLIYFQGNSAPDKSGLPSDRFSAERTGGSVSTLTIQRTQQEDSAVYLCASSPDRGGNEQYFGPGTRLTVT.